This T cell receptor (beta chain) appears in the sequencing data of a study of cytotoxic CD8 clonotypes in ibrutinib-treated CLL. The CDR3 is 13 amino acids. Germline V lookup: CDR1 SGHTA, CDR2 FQGNSA. Trimming took off 5 bases at V and 7 bases at J, with 11 bases between the two ends. Data came from immunoSEQ multiplex PCR; TCRdb stores just in-frame clones and leaves some out. This table has under 200,000 clones, roughly 86% appearing once. V usage is TRBV7-2 and J usage is TRBJ1-4, with TRBD1 as a possible D gene (5 bases). The sequenced sample was PBMCs, obtained after 12 months of ibrutinib treatment. The sequence derives from a human donor with chronic lymphocytic leukemia. The CDR3 sequence: CASSPQGREKLFF. CDR3 nucleotides: TGTGCCAGCAGCCCGCAGGGTCGTGAAAAACTGTTTTTT.